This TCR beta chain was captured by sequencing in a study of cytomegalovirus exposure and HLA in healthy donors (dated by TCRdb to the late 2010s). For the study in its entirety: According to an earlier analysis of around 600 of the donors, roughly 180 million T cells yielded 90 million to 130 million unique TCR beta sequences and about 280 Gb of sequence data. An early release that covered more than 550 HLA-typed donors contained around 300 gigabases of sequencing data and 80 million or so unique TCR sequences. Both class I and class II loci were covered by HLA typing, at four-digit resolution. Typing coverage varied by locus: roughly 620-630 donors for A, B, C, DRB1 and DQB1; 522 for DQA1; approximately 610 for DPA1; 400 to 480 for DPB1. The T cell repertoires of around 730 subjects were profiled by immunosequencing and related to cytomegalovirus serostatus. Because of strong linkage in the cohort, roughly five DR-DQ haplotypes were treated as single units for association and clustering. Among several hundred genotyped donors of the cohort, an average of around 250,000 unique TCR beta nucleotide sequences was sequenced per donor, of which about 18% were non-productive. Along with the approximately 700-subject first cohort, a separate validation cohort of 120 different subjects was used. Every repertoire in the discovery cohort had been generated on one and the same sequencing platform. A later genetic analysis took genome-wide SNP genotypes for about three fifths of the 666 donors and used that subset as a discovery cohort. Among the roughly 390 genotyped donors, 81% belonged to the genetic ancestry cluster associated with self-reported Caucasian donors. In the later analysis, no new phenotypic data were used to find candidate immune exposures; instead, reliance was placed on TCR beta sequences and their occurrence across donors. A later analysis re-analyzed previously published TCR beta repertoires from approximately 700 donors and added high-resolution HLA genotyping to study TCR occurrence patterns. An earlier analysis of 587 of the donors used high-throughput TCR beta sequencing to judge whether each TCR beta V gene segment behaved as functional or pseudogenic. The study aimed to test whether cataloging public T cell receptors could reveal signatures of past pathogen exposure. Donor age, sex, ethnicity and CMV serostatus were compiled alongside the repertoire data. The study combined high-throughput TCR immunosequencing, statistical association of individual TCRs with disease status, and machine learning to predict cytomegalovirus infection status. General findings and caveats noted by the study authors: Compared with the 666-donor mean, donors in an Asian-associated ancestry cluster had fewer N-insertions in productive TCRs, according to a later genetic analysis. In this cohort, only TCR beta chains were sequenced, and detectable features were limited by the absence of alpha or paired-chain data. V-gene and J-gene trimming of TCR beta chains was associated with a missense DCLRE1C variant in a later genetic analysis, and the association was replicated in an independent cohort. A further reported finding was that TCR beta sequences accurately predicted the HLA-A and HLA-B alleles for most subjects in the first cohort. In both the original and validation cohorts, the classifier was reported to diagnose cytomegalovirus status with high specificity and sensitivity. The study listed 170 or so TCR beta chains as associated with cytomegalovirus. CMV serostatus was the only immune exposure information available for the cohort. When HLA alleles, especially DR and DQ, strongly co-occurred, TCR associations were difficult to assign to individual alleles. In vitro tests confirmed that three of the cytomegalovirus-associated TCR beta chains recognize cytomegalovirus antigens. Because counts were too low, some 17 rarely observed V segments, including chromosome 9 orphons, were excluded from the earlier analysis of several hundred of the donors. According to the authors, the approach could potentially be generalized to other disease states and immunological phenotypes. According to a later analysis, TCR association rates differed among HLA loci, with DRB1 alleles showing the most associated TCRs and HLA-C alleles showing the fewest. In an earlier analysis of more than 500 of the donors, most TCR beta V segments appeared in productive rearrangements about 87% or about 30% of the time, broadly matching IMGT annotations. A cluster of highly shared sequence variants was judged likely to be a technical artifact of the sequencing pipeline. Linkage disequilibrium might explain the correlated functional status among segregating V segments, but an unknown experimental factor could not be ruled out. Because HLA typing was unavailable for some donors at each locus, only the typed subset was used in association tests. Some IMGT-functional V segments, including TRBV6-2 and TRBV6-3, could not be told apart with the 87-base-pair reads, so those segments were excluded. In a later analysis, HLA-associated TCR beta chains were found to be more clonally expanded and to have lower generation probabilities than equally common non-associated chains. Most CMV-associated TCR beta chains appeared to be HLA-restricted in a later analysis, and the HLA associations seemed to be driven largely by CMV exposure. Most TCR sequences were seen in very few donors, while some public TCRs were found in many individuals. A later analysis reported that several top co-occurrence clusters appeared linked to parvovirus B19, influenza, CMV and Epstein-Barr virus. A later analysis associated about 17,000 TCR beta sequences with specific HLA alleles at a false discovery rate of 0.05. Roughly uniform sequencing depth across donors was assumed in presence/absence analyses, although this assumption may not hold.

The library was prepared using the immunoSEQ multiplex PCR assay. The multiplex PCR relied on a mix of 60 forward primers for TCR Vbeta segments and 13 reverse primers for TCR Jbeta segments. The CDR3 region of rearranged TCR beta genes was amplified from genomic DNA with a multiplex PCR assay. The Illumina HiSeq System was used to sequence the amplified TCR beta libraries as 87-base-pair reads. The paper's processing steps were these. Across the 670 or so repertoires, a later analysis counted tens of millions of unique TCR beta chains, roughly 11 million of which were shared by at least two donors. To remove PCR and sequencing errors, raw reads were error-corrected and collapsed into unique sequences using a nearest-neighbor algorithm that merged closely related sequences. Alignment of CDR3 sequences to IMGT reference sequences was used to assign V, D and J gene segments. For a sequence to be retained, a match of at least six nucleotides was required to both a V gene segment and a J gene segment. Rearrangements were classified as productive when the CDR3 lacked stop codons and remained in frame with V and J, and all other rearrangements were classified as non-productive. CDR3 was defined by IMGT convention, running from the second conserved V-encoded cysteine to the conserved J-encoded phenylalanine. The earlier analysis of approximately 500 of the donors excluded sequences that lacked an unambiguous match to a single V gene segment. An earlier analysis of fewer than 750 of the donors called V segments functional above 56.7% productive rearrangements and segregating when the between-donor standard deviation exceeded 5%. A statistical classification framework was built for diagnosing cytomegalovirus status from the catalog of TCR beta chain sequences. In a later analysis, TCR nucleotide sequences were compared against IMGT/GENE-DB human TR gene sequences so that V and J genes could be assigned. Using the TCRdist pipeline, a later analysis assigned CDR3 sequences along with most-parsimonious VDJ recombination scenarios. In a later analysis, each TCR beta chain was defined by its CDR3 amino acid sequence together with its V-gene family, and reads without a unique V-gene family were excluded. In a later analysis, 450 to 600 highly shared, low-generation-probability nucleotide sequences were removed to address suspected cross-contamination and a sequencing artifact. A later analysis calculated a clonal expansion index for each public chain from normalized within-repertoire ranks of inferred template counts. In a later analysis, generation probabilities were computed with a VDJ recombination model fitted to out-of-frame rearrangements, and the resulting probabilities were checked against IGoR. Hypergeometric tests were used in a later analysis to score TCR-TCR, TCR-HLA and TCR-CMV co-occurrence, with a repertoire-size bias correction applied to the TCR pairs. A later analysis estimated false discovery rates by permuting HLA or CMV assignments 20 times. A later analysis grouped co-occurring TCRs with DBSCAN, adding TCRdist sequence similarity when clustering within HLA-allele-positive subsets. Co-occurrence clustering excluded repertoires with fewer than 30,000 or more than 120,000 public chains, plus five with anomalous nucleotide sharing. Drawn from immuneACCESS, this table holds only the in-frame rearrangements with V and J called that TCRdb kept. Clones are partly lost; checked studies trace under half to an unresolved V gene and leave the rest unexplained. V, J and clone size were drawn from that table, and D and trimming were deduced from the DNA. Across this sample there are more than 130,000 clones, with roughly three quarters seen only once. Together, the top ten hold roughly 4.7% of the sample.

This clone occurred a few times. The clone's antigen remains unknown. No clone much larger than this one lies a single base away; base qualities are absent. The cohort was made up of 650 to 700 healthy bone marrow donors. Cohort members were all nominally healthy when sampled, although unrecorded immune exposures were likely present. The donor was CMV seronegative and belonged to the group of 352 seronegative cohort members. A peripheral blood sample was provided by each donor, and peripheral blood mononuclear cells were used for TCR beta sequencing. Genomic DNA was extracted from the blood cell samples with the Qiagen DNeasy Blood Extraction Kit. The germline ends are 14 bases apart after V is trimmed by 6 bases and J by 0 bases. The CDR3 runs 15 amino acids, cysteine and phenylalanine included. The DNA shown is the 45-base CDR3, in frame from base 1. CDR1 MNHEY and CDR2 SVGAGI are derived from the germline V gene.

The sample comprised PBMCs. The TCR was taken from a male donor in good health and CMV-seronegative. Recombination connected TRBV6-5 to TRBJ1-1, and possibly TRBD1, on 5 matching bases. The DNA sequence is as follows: TGTGCCAGCAGGTCCGGGGGGGGGATGAACACTGAAGCTTTCTTT. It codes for CASRSGGGMNTEAFF.